The table lists the clone carrying this T cell receptor beta chain with a few counts. What it recognizes is unknown. Relative to the germline gene, one junction end is altered; a read error may explain this. It was uncontrolled infection, other autoimmune disease, pregnancy or lactation that excluded patients. This specimen comes from a study of T cells in Graves' hyperthyroidism and ophthalmopathy. The study's findings and limits: Researchers report that a 13 V-J model separated ophthalmopathy from stable hyperthyroidism.

RNA transcripts served as the template for amplifying TCR beta CDR3 regions. Researchers ran a first-round RT-PCR on the TCR CDR3 using the HTBI primer set. TCRdb redid the calling of the multiplex PCR reads with MiXCR, one entry per CDR3 protein. The sample lists 650,000 to 800,000 distinct CDR3 sequences, about 45% occurring once. Germline V CDR1 and CDR2: SGHVS, FQNEAQ. The CDR3 consists of 15 residues. The rearrangement links TRBV7-8 to TRBJ2-2; 7 positions match TRBD1. The material sequenced was peripheral blood or thyroid tissue (not recorded which). The TCR originated in an adult man with Graves' disease, either hyperthyroidism or ophthalmopathy (not recorded which). For the CDR3, the DNA is TGCGCCAGCAGCCAAGTAGCAGGGGGCACCGGGGAGCTGTTTTTT. Translated: CASSQVAGGTGELFF.